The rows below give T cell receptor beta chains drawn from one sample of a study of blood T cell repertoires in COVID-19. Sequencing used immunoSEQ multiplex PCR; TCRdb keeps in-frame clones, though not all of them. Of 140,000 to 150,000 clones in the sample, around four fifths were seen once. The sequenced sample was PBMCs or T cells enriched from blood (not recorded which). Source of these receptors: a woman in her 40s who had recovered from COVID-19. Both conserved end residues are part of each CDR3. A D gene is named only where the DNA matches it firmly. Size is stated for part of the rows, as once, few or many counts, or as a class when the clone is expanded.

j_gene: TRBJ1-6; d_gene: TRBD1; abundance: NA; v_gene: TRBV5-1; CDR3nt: TGCGCCAGCAGCGCCGGGACAGGGATCCGATCACCCCTCCACTTT; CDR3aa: CASSAGTGIRSPLHF
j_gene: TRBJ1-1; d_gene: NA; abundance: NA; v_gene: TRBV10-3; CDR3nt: TGTGCCATCAGTGTCACGGTTGGGGCAGGGGAGATCAGGATGAACACTGAAGCTTTCTTT; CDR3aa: CAISVTVGAGEIRMNTEAFF
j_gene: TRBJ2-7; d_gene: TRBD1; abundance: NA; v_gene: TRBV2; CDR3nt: TGTGCCAGCAGTGAAAGGACAGGAAGAACCTACGAGCAGTACTTC; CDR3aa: CASSERTGRTYEQYF
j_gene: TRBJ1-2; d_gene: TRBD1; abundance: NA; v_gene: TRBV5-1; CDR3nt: TGCGCCAGCAGCTTGGACGACAGGGAAGGCTACACCTTC; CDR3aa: CASSLDDREGYTF
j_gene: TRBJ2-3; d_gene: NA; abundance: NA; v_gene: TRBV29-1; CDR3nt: TGCAGCGTTTCTAAAGGAGGCACAGATACGCAGTATTTT; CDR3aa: CSVSKGGTDTQYF
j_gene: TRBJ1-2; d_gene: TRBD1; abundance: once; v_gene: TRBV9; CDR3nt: TGTGCCAGCAGCGCTAATCGAAGGCCGACAGGGGGCCGGAACTATGGCTACACCTTC; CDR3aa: CASSANRRPTGGRNYGYTF
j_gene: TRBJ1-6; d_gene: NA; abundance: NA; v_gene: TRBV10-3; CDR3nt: TGTGCCATCAGTGAACAGGCCCCCAATTCACCCCTCCACTTT; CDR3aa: CAISEQAPNSPLHF
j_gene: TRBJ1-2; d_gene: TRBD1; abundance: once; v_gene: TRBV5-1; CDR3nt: TGCGCCAGCAGCTTGGACGGGGACAGGGTGTGGGGCTACACCTTC; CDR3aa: CASSLDGDRVWGYTF
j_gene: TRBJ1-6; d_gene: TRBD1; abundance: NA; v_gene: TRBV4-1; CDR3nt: TGCGCCAGCAGCCCCCAGGGGGCTTATTCACCCCTCCACTTT; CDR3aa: CASSPQGAYSPLHF
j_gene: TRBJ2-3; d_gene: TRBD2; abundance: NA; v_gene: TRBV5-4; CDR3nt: TGTGCCAGCAGCTTAAAGCGGGAGAATGAAGATACGCAGTATTTT; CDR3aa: CASSLKRENEDTQYF
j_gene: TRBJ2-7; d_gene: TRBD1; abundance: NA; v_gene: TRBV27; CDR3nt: TGTGCCAGCAGTCTAATGGGACAGGGCTACGAGCAGTACTTC; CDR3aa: CASSLMGQGYEQYF
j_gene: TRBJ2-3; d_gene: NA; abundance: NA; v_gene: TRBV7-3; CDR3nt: TGTGCCAGCAGCCGAAGTGCAGGTACCAAAAGGGATACGCAGTATTTT; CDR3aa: CASSRSAGTKRDTQYF
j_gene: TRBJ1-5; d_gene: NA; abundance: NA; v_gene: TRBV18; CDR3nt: TGTGCCAGCTCACCATACGCAGAAATCGGGAATCAGCCCCAGCATTTT; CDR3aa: CASSPYAEIGNQPQHF
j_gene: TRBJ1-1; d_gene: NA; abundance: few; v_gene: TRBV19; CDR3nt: TGTGCCAGTAGTCCCCAGGTGGGAGCTGAAGCTTTCTTT; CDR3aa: CASSPQVGAEAFF
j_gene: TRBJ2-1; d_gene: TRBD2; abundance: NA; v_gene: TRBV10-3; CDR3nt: TGTGCCATCAGTGAGTCGAGACTAGCGGGAGGAGGCAATGAGCAGTTCTTC; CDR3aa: CAISESRLAGGGNEQFF
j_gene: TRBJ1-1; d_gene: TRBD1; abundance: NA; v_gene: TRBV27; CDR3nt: TGTGCCAGCAGTTTGGACAGGGGCCCGAACACTGAAGCTTTCTTT; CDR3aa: CASSLDRGPNTEAFF
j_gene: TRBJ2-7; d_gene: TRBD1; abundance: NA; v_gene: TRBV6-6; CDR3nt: TGTGCCAGCAGCCCTCTAGGGACAGGGAGTAACGAGCAGTACTTC; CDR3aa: CASSPLGTGSNEQYF
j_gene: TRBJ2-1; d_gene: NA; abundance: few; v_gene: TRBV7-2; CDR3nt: TGTGCCAGCAGGCCCGCGAACAATGAGCAGTTCTTC; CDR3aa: CASRPANNEQFF
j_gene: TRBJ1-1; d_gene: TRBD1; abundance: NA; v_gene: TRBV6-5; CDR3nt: TGTGCCAGCAAGTGGGACAGGGTGAACACTGAAGCTTTCTTT; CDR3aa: CASKWDRVNTEAFF
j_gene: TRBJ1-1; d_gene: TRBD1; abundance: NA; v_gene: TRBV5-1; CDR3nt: TGCGCCAGCAGCCCGTCCCGGGACAGGGAAGCTTTCTTT; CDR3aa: CASSPSRDREAFF
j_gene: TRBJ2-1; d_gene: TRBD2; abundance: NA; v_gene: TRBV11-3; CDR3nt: TGTGCCAGCAGCACCGGACTAGCGGGGAGTCATGAGCAGTTCTTC; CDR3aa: CASSTGLAGSHEQFF
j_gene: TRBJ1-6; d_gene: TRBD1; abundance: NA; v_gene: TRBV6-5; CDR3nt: TGTGCCAGCACCTGGGACAGGGATTCACCCCTCCACTTT; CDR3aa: CASTWDRDSPLHF
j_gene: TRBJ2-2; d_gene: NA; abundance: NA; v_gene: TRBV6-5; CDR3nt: TGTGCCAGCGGAGGTAGCGGGGAGCTGTTTTTT; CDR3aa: CASGGSGELFF
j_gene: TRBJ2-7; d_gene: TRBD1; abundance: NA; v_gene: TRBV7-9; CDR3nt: TGTGCCAGCAGCCCGGGGACAGCCGCCTACGAGCAGTACTTC; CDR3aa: CASSPGTAAYEQYF
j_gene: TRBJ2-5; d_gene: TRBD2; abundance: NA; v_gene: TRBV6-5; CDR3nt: TGTGCCAGCAGCCGCGGGGGGGTATTTGGAGAGACCCAGTACTTC; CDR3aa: CASSRGGVFGETQYF
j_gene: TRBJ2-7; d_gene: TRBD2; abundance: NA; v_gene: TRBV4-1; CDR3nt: TGCGCCAGCAGCCAAGGGACTAGCGGGAACGACGAGCAGTACTTC; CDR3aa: CASSQGTSGNDEQYF
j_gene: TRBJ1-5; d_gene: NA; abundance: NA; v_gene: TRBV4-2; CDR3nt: TGTGCCAGCAGCCAAGATCCGGTCGGACTTACCGGGGATCAGCCCCAGCATTTT; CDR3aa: CASSQDPVGLTGDQPQHF
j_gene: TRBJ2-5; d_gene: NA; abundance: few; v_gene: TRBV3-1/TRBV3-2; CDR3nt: TGTGCCAGCAGCCAAGGTGGGGCGGCCTCGGGCTTAAAGACCCAGTACTTC; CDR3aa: CASSQGGAASGLKTQYF
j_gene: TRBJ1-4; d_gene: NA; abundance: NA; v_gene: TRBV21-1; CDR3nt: TGTGCCAGCAGCATTGGGGGGAGGGTACGTAATGAAAAACTGTTTTTT; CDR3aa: CASSIGGRVRNEKLFF
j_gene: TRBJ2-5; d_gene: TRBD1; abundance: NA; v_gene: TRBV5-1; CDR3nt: TGCGCCAGCAGCTTGGGGTTAGGGACAGTAATGCAAGAGACCCAGTACTTC; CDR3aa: CASSLGLGTVMQETQYF
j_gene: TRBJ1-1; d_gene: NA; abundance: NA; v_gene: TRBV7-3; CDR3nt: TGTGCCAGCAGCTTAACCGCAGGGCCTTATGAAGCTTTCTTT; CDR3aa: CASSLTAGPYEAFF
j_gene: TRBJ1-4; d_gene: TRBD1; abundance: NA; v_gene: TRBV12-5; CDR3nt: TGTGCTAGTACATACTCGACAGGGCCTAATGAAAAACTGTTTTTT; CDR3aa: CASTYSTGPNEKLFF
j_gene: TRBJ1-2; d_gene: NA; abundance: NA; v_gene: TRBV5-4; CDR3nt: TGTGCCAGCAGCTTGGACCGGGGGTGGTATGGCTACACCTTC; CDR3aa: CASSLDRGWYGYTF
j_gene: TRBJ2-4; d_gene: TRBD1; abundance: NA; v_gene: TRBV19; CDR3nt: TGTGCCAGTAGTCCCGAAGGGACAGGAGGGCACATTCAGTACTTC; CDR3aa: CASSPEGTGGHIQYF
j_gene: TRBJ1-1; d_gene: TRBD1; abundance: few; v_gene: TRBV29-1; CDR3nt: TGCAGCGTTTCCGGGGGACAGGGGGCTTTCTTT; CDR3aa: CSVSGGQGAFF
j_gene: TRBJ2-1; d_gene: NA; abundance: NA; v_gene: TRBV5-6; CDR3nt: TGTGCCAGCAGCTTGTCGTACAATGAGCAGTTCTTC; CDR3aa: CASSLSYNEQFF
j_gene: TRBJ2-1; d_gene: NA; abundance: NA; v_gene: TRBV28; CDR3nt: TGTGCCAGCAGTTCGGTAACCCAGGGAACCTACAATGAGCAGTTCTTC; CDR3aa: CASSSVTQGTYNEQFF
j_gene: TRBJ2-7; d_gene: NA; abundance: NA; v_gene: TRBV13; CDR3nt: TGTGCCAGCAGCCCGGGGGGCCGTGGGTACGAGCAGTACTTC; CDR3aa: CASSPGGRGYEQYF
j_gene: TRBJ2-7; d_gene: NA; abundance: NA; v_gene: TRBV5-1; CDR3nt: TGCGCCAGCAGCCCTACAGGCTCCTACGAGCAGTACTTC; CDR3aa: CASSPTGSYEQYF
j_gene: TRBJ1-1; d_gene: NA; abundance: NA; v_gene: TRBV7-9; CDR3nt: TGTGCCAGCAGCTACGCGGGGAACACTGAAGCTTTCTTT; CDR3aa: CASSYAGNTEAFF
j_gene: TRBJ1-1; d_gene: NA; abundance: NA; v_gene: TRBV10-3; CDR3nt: TGTGCCATCAGTGAGTCTTGGAATCTGGGACAGAACACTGAAGCTTTCTTT; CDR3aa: CAISESWNLGQNTEAFF
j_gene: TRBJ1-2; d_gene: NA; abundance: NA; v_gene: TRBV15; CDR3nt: TGTGCCACCAGCAGAGATATGGGGGGATATGGCTACACCTTC; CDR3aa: CATSRDMGGYGYTF
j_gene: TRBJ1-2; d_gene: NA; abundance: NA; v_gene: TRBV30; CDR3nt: TGTGCCTGGAGTCAAAGCTTGGGGGAGGACACCTTC; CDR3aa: CAWSQSLGEDTF
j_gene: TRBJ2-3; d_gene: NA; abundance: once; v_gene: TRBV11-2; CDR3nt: TGTGCCAGCAGTTCCGGGACAGATACGCAGTATTTT; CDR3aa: CASSSGTDTQYF
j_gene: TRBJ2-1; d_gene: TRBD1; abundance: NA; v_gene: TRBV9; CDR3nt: TGTGCCAGCAGCGGAGGGACAGGGAAAGGTGAGCAGTTCTTC; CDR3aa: CASSGGTGKGEQFF
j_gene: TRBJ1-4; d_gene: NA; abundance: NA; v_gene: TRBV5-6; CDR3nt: TGTGCCAGCAGCCCTGGTCACAGTCTTAATGAAAAACTGTTTTTT; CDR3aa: CASSPGHSLNEKLFF
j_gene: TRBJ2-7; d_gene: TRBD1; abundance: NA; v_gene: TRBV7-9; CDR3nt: TGTGCCAGCAGCCCCAGGACAGGGGAGCAGTACTTC; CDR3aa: CASSPRTGEQYF
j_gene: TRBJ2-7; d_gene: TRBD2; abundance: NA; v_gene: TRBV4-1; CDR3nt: TGCGCCAGCAGCCAGGGACGACTAGCGGGAGTTTCCTACGAGCAGTACTTC; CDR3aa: CASSQGRLAGVSYEQYF
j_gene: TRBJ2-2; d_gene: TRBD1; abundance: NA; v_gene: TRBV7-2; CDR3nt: TGTGCCAGCAGCTCGGACAGGCCCATAGCCGGGGAGCTGTTTTTT; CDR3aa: CASSSDRPIAGELFF
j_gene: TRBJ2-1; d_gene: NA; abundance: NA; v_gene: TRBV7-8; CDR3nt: TGTGCCAGCAGCTTTCCTCCGGGGGAGCAGTTCTTC; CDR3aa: CASSFPPGEQFF
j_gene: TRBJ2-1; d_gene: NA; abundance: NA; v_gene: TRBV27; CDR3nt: TGTGCCAGCAGTTTAAGGGCCTCCAGGGCCTACAATGAGCAGTTCTTC; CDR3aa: CASSLRASRAYNEQFF
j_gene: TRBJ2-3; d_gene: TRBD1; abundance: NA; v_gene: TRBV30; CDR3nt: TGTGCCTGGAGGGCAGGACAGGGGGACACAGATACGCAGTATTTT; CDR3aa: CAWRAGQGDTDTQYF
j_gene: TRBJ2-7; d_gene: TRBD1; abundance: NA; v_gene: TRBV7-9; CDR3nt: TGTGCCAGCATCGGGGCGGGACAGGGACAGTACGAGCAGTACTTC; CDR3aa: CASIGAGQGQYEQYF
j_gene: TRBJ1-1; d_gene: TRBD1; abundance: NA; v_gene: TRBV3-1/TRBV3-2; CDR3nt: TGTGCCAGCAGCCAGTCCGGGACAGGGGAAGCTTTCTTT; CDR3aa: CASSQSGTGEAFF
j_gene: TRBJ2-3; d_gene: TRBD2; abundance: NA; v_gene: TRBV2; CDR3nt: TGTGCCAGCAGTGACCGTACTAGCGGGGGGAGCGGAGATACGCAGTATTTT; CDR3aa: CASSDRTSGGSGDTQYF
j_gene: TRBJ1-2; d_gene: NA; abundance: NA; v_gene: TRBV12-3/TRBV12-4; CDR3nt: TGTGCCAGCAGTTCCCGGACATATGGCTACACCTTC; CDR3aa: CASSSRTYGYTF
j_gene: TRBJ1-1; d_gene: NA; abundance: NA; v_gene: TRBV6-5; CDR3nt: TGTGCCAGCGGTCGGGGAAGGGACACTGAAGCTTTCTTT; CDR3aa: CASGRGRDTEAFF
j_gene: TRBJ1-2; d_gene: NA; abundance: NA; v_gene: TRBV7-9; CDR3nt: TGTGCCAGCAGTCAATCCCCTCCAGCGGGCGGGGGGTATGGCTACACCTTC; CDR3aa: CASSQSPPAGGGYGYTF
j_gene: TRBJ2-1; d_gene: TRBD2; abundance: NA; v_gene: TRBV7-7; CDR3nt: TGTGCTAGCAGCTTATATCTTGGGTCGGGGGGGCTGGATGAGCAGTTCTTC; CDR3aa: CASSLYLGSGGLDEQFF